This T cell receptor beta chain is from a study of blood T cell repertoires in COVID-19. This clone was seen a few times. Study processing details: Amplifying reference gene primers gave estimates of nucleated cell counts. Here immunoSEQ multiplex PCR was the method, and the copy in TCRdb shows in-frame clones only, minus some. V, J and clone size were drawn from that table, and D and trimming were deduced from the DNA. The sample lists under 95,000 clones, approximately 88% seen once, with less than 6.5% in the top ten. The TCR sequence derives from a man aged 55 to 70 with acute or convalescent COVID-19. Input material: peripheral blood.

In DNA, the CDR3 is TGTGCCAGCTCACCCAATTCGGAGCAGCCCCAGCATTTT. Translation gives CASSPNSEQPQHF. The chain couples TRBV18 to TRBJ1-5; D unresolved. The CDR3 length is 13 residues. From germline, CDR1 is KGHSH and CDR2 LQKENI. V lost 3 bases and J 7 bases, leaving 10 bases between the germline ends.